The 29 T cell receptor beta chains presented below share a single source sample, sequenced in a study of T cell responses to AZD1222 COVID-19 vaccine (dated by TCRdb to the early 2020s). The meaning of the sample's time point label: about 28 days (+/-7) after the second vaccine dose. Library prep was done by the immunoSEQ multiplex PCR assay. TCRdb obtained this table from immuneACCESS and retained in-frame rearrangements with V and J assigned. These tables miss some clones; where compared with another copy, unresolved V genes account for less than half of the shortfall, and the remainder is unexplained. The sample table contains 90,000 to 120,000 clones; only one count was recorded for about 92% of them. More than 8% of the sample belongs to the ten largest clones. Source: peripheral blood, taken 28 days after the second AZD1222 dose. All receptors derive from an adult who received the AZD1222 COVID-19 vaccine.

This clone was observed a handful of times. The V call is TRBV28, the J call TRBJ2-4; D unresolved. The germline CDR1 and CDR2 sequences are MDHEN and SYDVKM. This CDR3 spans 14 amino acids. With 5 bases removed from V and 2 bases from J, the gap between germline ends came to 10 bases. In nucleotides, the CDR3 is TGTGCCAGCAGTCTAGTTATTACCAAAAACATTCAGTACTTC. It encodes CASSLVITKNIQYF.

The genes are TRBV20-1 and TRBJ2-7; D gene unclear. Trimming removed 6 bases at V and 0 bases at J, with 6 bases between. CDR3 length: 11 residues. Looked up from germline, CDR1 is DFQATT and CDR2 is SNEGSKA (reference sequence). The CDR3 loop is CSAGPSYEQYF. Written as DNA, the CDR3 is TGCAGTGCCGGGCCCTCCTACGAGCAGTACTTC.

The chain couples TRBV5-4 to TRBJ2-1, with D hard to call. CDR1 and CDR2 from the germline V gene are SGHNT and YYREEE (reference sequence). The CDR3 loop spans 13 amino acids. Between the trimmed V and J ends, which lost 4 bases and 6 bases, there was a span of 11 bases. CDR3 DNA: TGTGCCAGCAGCACGACCGAAGTCAATGAGCAGTTCTTC. Protein product: CASSTTEVNEQFF.

The gene calls are TRBV29-1 and TRBJ2-1; the D gene is possibly TRBD1 (5 bases). Between the trimmed V and J ends, which lost 4 bases and 3 bases, there was a span of 10 bases. The CDR3 is 13 residues long. Per the germline V gene, CDR1 is SQVTM and CDR2 is ANQGSEA. The CDR3 protein is CSVAAGFYNEQFF. CDR3 nucleotides: TGCAGCGTTGCAGCAGGGTTCTACAATGAGCAGTTCTTC.

On this clone itself: Germline and junction disagree at one end, which may indicate a read error. The rearrangement uses TRBV9 and TRBJ2-3; 7 nucleotides agree with TRBD2. The CDR3 length is 15 residues. Per germline, CDR1 SGDLS and CDR2 YYNGEE. As DNA, the CDR3 is TGTGCCAGCAGCGAAACTAGCGAGCCCACATATACGCAGTATTTT. Translation: CASSETSEPTYTQYF.

The J gene is TRBJ2-3, the V gene TRBV7-3; TRBD2 agrees at 15 bases. This CDR3 is built from 18 residues. The germline CDR1 and CDR2 sequences are SGHTA and FQGTGA. The trim removed 3 bases at V and 0 bases at J, leaving 4 bases unmatched. The chain's CDR3 is CASSLGTSGGTSTDTQYF. The CDR3, as DNA: TGTGCCAGCAGCTTGGGGACTAGCGGGGGGACTAGCACAGATACGCAGTATTTT. The variable domain in full, completed from reference TRBV7-3 and TRBJ2-3, reads GAGVSQTPSNKVTEKGKYVELRCDPISGHTALYWYRQSLGQGPEFLIYFQGTGAADDSGLPNDRFFAVRPEGSVSTLKIQRTERGDSAVYLCASSLGTSGGTSTDTQYFGPGTRLTVL.

J is TRBJ2-7 and V is TRBV3-1 (or the pseudogene TRBV3-2); D unresolved. The V end lost 4 bases, the J end lost 4 bases, and 5 bases lay between the germline ends. The CDR3 runs to 11 residues. Germline assignment: CDR1 LGHDT and CDR2 YNNKEL (reference sequence). The CDR3 DNA sequence: TGTGCCAGCAGCCGGTCATACGAGCAGTACTTC. Its protein product is CASSRSYEQYF.

The rearrangement links TRBV15 to TRBJ2-2; 9 bases map to TRBD2. CDR3 length: 18 residues. CDR1 is LNHNV, CDR2 YYDKDF, per germline (reference sequence). V lost 5 bases and J lost 4; bases outside the gene matches: 14. CDR3 protein: CATSAGGSETSGTGELFF. In DNA, the CDR3 is TGTGCCACCAGCGCGGGGGGGTCAGAGACCTCGGGCACCGGGGAGCTGTTTTTT. The entire variable domain, with the rest obtained from reference TRBV15 and TRBJ2-2, is as follows: DAMVIQNPRYQVTQFGKPVTLSCSQTLNHNVMYWYQQKSSQAPKLLFHYYDKDFNNEADTPDNFQSRRPNTSFCFLDIRSPGLGDTAMYLCATSAGGSETSGTGELFFGEGSRLTVL.

This chain joins TRBV18 and TRBJ2-3, with D uncertain. Deletions cut 6 bases from V and 2 bases from J, with 15 bases between. CDR1 is KGHSH and CDR2 is LQKENI in the germline V gene. The CDR3 spans 15 residues. The CDR3 spells CASSDTNGPTDTQYF. The CDR3 DNA is TGTGCCAGCTCGGATACGAACGGGCCCACAGATACGCAGTATTTT.

The chain joins TRBV11-2 to TRBJ1-1; tentatively, D is TRBD1 (5 bases). The CDR3 has 15 residues. The germline CDR1 and CDR2 sequences are SGHAT and FQNNGV. V was clipped by 5 bases and J by 0 bases, with 13 bases between them. The CDR3 DNA reads as TGTGCCAGCAGCCCAGGGTCAGATATGAACACTGAAGCTTTCTTT. Amino acids: CASSPGSDMNTEAFF.

The chain is built from TRBV4-1 and TRBJ2-2; 9 bases map to TRBD2. The V segment lost 11 bases and the J segment 0 bases; nucleotides outside the gene matches: 10. In germline, CDR1 is MGHRA, CDR2 YSYEKL. The CDR3 contains 16 residues. The CDR3 DNA follows: TGCGCCGCGGGGGGGGGCGCGGGGACGAACACCGGGGAGCTGTTTTTT. Protein: CAAGGGAGTNTGELFF.

This CDR3 is CASSLNGYTF. The CDR3 bases are TGTGCCAGCAGCTTAAATGGCTACACCTTC. V is TRBV2 and J is TRBJ1-2, with no clear D. The germline V gene encodes CDR1 SNHLY and CDR2 FYNNEI. The CDR3 is 10 amino acids. V gave up 6 bases and J gave up 6 bases, with 5 bases separating them.

This chain links TRBV19 with TRBJ2-3; 9 bases match TRBD2. The germline V gene encodes CDR1 LNHDA and CDR2 SQIVND (reference sequence). The V and J ends lost 3 bases and 1 base, in that order; junction bases with no gene match: 2. The CDR3 length is 15 residues. The CDR3 loop reads CASSIGGGGTDTQYF. CDR3 nucleotides: TGTGCCAGTAGTATCGGCGGGGGGGGCACAGATACGCAGTATTTT. Together with reference TRBV19 and TRBJ2-3, the CDR3 gives the full variable domain: DGGITQSPKYLFRKEGQNVTLSCEQNLNHDAMYWYRQDPGQGLRLIYYSQIVNDFQKGDIAEGYSVSREKKESFPLTVTSAQKNPTAFYLCASSIGGGGTDTQYFGPGTRLTVL.

The CDR3 sequence: CASSQPDRNTEAFF. CDR3 DNA: TGTGCCAGCAGCCAACCAGACAGGAACACTGAAGCTTTCTTT. The chain employs TRBV3-1 (or the pseudogene TRBV3-2) and TRBJ1-1, with D tentatively TRBD1 (5 bases). Germline-derived CDR1 and CDR2 are LGHDT and YNNKEL (reference sequence). V lost 2 bases, J lost 1 base, and 8 bases lay in between. The CDR3 runs 14 residues.

The gene calls are TRBV5-1 and TRBJ1-1; D gene uncertain. This CDR3 comprises 14 residues. V lost 0 bases, J lost 3 bases, and 9 bases lay in between. Germline V lookup: CDR1 SGHRS, CDR2 YFSETQ. CDR3 DNA sequence: TGCGCCAGCAGCTTGGACAGCGGCCACACTGAAGCTTTCTTT. Amino acids: CASSLDSGHTEAFF. The complete variable domain, with remaining parts taken from reference TRBV5-1 and TRBJ1-1, reads KAGVTQTPRYLIKTRGQQVTLSCSPISGHRSVSWYQQTPGQGLQFLFEYFSETQRNKGNFPGRFSGRQFSNSRSEMNVSTLELGDSALYLCASSLDSGHTEAFFGQGTRLTVV.

V usage is TRBV5-1 and J usage is TRBJ1-1, with D uncertain. CDR1 and CDR2 (germline): SGHRS, YFSETQ. The V gene lost 0 bases and the J gene lost 3 bases, with 15 bases spanning the gap. The CDR3 has 16 amino acids. CDR3 sequence (DNA): TGCGCCAGCAGCTTGGCGGTTTGGAGTGGGGACACTGAAGCTTTCTTT. It translates to CASSLAVWSGDTEAFF. Together with reference TRBV5-1 and TRBJ1-1, the CDR3 gives the full variable domain: KAGVTQTPRYLIKTRGQQVTLSCSPISGHRSVSWYQQTPGQGLQFLFEYFSETQRNKGNFPGRFSGRQFSNSRSEMNVSTLELGDSALYLCASSLAVWSGDTEAFFGQGTRLTVV.

The rearrangement joins TRBV6-2 or TRBV6-3 to TRBJ1-6, with TRBD1 as a possible D gene (5 bases). Germline loops: CDR1 MNHEY, CDR2 SVGEGT. Trimming cost V 2 bases and J 7 bases, with 18 bases left between them. CDR3 length equals 17 residues. Written as DNA, the CDR3 is TGTGCCAGCAGTTACATCCAGGGACCGAAAGGGAATTCACCCCTCCACTTT. Translated, it gives CASSYIQGPKGNSPLHF.

The V and J genes are TRBV29-1 and TRBJ1-1; 7 nucleotides match TRBD1. This CDR3 spans 15 amino acids. Trimming took 7 bases from V and 7 from J; bases not matched to a gene: 18. CDR1 and CDR2 (germline): SQVTM, ANQGSEA. This CDR3 reads CSAIQTGARGGEAFF. CDR3 in DNA: TGCAGCGCGATCCAAACAGGGGCTAGAGGGGGTGAAGCTTTCTTT.

V is TRBV7-8 and J is TRBJ1-1, with no clear D. Germline lookup yields CDR1 SGHVS and CDR2 FQNEAQ. Trimming removed 2 bases at V and 5 bases at J, with 9 bases between. This CDR3 is 13 amino acids long. The CDR3: CASSLRERTEAFF. The CDR3 coding sequence is TGTGCCAGCAGCTTACGGGAAAGGACTGAAGCTTTCTTT. The full variable domain, its missing parts supplied by reference TRBV7-8 and TRBJ1-1, is GAGVSQSPRYKVAKRGQDVALRCDPISGHVSLFWYQQALGQGPEFLTYFQNEAQLDKSGLPSDRFFAERPEGSVSTLKIQRTQQEDSAVYLCASSLRERTEAFFGQGTRLTVV.

The V call is TRBV28, the J call TRBJ1-2; D is ambiguous. Germline-derived CDR1 and CDR2 are MDHEN and SYDVKM. V lost 6 bases to trimming and J lost 0 bases, with 23 bases between them. The CDR3 is made up of 18 amino acids. The CDR3 nucleotides are TGTGCCAGCAGCTTAGGGCGGAACGTTCTCCCTCCTAACTATGGCTACACCTTC. Translated, it gives CASSLGRNVLPPNYGYTF.

The chain employs TRBV4-3 and TRBJ2-7; 11 positions agree with TRBD1. The CDR3 contains 16 residues. V was pared by 0 bases and J by 3 bases, with 4 bases of the junction left unmatched. Germline-derived CDR1 and CDR2 are LGHNA and YSLEER. The CDR3 region has the DNA TGCGCCAGCAGCCAAGAGTTCGGGACAGGGGGCTACGAGCAGTACTTC. It is translated as CASSQEFGTGGYEQYF.

This sequence joins TRBV6-1 and TRBJ1-2, with 7 bases matching TRBD1. J lost 0 bases, V lost 4 bases, and 14 bases had no gene match. From germline, CDR1 is MNHNS and CDR2 SASEGT. CDR3 size: 18 residues. The CDR3 DNA reads TGTGCCAGCAGTGGAATTGCGGGGACAGAACCTACTAACTATGGCTACACCTTC. Residues: CASSGIAGTEPTNYGYTF.

This chain links TRBV19 with TRBJ2-7; 12 bases are a match to TRBD2. The CDR3 consists of 14 residues. Germline-derived CDR1 and CDR2 are LNHDA and SQIVND (reference sequence). Unmatched junction bases numbered 5, after V lost 0 bases and J lost 11 bases. The CDR3 is CASSIERTSGKKYF. CDR3 sequence (DNA): TGTGCCAGTAGTATAGAAAGGACTAGCGGGAAAAAGTACTTC.

The chain has TRBV12-5 and TRBJ2-2; D is ambiguous. In germline, CDR1 is LGHNT, CDR2 FRNRAP. The CDR3 length is 15 residues. Deletions cut 7 bases from V and 1 base from J, with 13 bases between. CDR3 residues: CASAPPPGNTGELFF. In DNA form, the CDR3 reads TGTGCTAGTGCCCCCCCTCCGGGGAACACCGGGGAGCTGTTTTTT.

This chain uses TRBV5-4 with TRBJ2-3; 10 bases match TRBD2. The CDR3 is made up of 14 amino acids. Germline V CDR1 and CDR2: SGHNT, YYREEE (reference sequence). With 5 bases clipped from V and 4 bases from J, the junction kept 4 bases outside the gene matches. CDR3 amino acids: CASRASGSADTQYF. CDR3 bases: TGTGCCAGCAGAGCTAGCGGGAGTGCAGATACGCAGTATTTT.

This clone was seen a single time. This chain joins TRBV6-5 and TRBJ2-5, with 12 bases that match TRBD1. Germline CDR1 reads MNHEY; CDR2 reads SVGAGI. V lost 6 bases to trimming and J lost 6 bases; unmatched junction nucleotides: 5. CDR3 length: 14 residues. The DNA of the CDR3 is TGTGCCAGCAGCCGGGACAGGGGGCGCAAGACCCAGTACTTC. Translation gives CASSRDRGRKTQYF.

CDR3 DNA sequence: TGTGCCAGCAGCTTAGGGGGCGGGAGGGCCAGAAACAATGAGCAGTTCTTC. This encodes CASSLGGGRARNNEQFF. The chain carries TRBV7-9 and TRBJ2-1, with 9 positions matching TRBD2. Germline V lookup: CDR1 SEHNR, CDR2 FQNEAQ (reference sequence). The CDR3 totals 17 residues. Unmatched junction bases numbered 9, after V lost 1 base and J lost 5 bases. Drawing the rest from reference TRBV7-9 and TRBJ2-1, the complete variable domain is DTGVSQNPRHKITKRGQNVTFRCDPISEHNRLYWYRQTLGQGPEFLTYFQNEAQLEKSRLLSDRFSAERPKGSFSTLEIQRTEQGDSAMYLCASSLGGGRARNNEQFFGPGTRLTVL.

This chain links TRBV18 with TRBJ2-6, with 9 bases aligning to TRBD1. Germline lookup yields CDR1 KGHSH and CDR2 LQKENI. The CDR3 covers 17 residues. V trimming: 3 bases; J trimming: 4 bases; junction bases outside the gene matches: 7. CDR3 region: CASSPDRGVSGANVLTF. The CDR3 bases are TGTGCCAGCTCACCGGACAGGGGAGTATCGGGGGCCAACGTCCTGACTTTC.

The V call is TRBV5-6, the J call TRBJ1-6; possible D gene TRBD1, 6 bases. This CDR3 has 15 residues. Trimming removed 0 bases at V and 9 bases at J, with 13 bases between. Germline V gene lookup returns CDR1 SGHDT and CDR2 YYEEEE. The CDR3 is CASSLAGRGGSPLHF. The CDR3 DNA reads TGTGCCAGCAGCTTGGCCGGCAGGGGAGGTTCACCCCTCCACTTT. The whole variable domain, filled in from reference TRBV5-6 and TRBJ1-6, reads DAGVTQSPTHLIKTRGQQVTLRCSPKSGHDTVSWYQQALGQGPQFIFQYYEEEERQRGNFPDRFSGHQFPNYSSELNVNALLLGDSALYLCASSLAGRGGSPLHFGNGTRLTVT.